What follows are 13 T cell receptor beta chains derived from one specimen sequenced in a study of shared clonotypes between healthy human individuals. Using immunoSEQ multiplex PCR, the repertoire was profiled, and TCRdb retains in-frame clones only, with some absent. The data contain about 460,000 clones, approximately 77% of them singletons. Material for sequencing was PBMCs. All receptors come from a woman aged 40-49 years in good health. Some clones in this sample may be carry-over from other donors' samples.

J is TRBJ1-2 and V is TRBV19; 7 bases line up with TRBD1. Per the germline V gene, CDR1 is LNHDA and CDR2 is SQIVND (reference sequence). This CDR3 spans 14 amino acids. Unmatched junction bases numbered 7, after V lost 5 bases and J lost 4 bases. CDR3 in amino acids: CASSFRDRPYGYTF. The CDR3 DNA is TGTGCCAGTAGTTTCCGGGACAGACCCTATGGCTACACCTTC.

This chain uses TRBV10-3 with TRBJ1-2, with D perhaps TRBD1 (6 bases). This CDR3 is 12 amino acids long. Trimming removed 8 bases from V and 2 bases from J, with 9 bases in between. Germline CDR1 and CDR2: ENHRY and SYGVKD. CDR3 sequence (DNA): TGTGCCATCGGGCAGGGGAACTATGGCTACACCTTC. Encoded protein: CAIGQGNYGYTF.

In DNA form, the CDR3 reads TGTGCCAGCAGCCCGGGACTCCACAATGAGCAGTTCTTC. Protein sequence: CASSPGLHNEQFF. This chain connects TRBV7-3 to TRBJ2-1, with TRBD2 as a possible D gene (6 bases). The germline V and J ends were trimmed by 5 bases and 5 bases, with 10 bases remaining between them. The CDR3 sequence is 13 residues long. The germline V gene encodes CDR1 SGHTA and CDR2 FQGTGA.

This sequence joins TRBV4-2 and TRBJ2-1; TRBD2 matches at 7 bases. The CDR3 totals 14 residues. The V segment lost 4 bases and the J segment 6 bases; nucleotides outside the gene matches: 6. Germline CDR1 reads LGHNA; CDR2 reads YNFKEQ. The chain's CDR3 is CASSLTGLSNEQFF. CDR3 coding DNA: TGTGCCAGCAGCCTAACGGGACTATCCAATGAGCAGTTCTTC.

Worth noting for this clone: Sequence at one end of the junction differs from germline and may be a read error. V is TRBV5-8 and J is TRBJ1-5, with TRBD1 matching 9 bases. The V gene's germline CDR1 is SGHTS and CDR2 YDEGEE. This CDR3 spans 12 amino acids. The CDR3 protein is CASSLNTPGQGF. CDR3 coding DNA: TGTGCCAGCAGCTTAAATACTCCGGGACAGGGTTTT.

The chain has TRBV7-6 and TRBJ2-7; D possibly corresponds to TRBD2 (5 bases). Germline CDR1 reads SGHVS; CDR2 reads FNYEAQ. Trimming left V 5 bases short and J 3 bases short, with 11 bases between. This CDR3 region has 13 residues. The CDR3 here is CASSPRRSYEQYF. CDR3 sequence (DNA): TGTGCCAGCAGCCCTAGGAGGAGCTACGAGCAGTACTTC.

This chain uses TRBV28 with TRBJ2-5; a possible D gene is TRBD2 (5 bases). The CDR3 has 11 amino acids. V was cut by 5 bases and J by 11 bases, with 12 bases left in between. The germline gives CDR1 MDHEN, CDR2 SYDVKM. The CDR3 protein is CASSDRTVQYF. The CDR3 nucleotides read TGTGCCAGCAGTGACCGGACTGTGCAGTACTTC.

Only a few counts were recorded for this clone. The J gene is TRBJ2-3, the V gene TRBV9; 13 bases fit TRBD2. Germline values: CDR1 SGDLS, CDR2 YYNGEE. The junction had 5 bases not matched to a gene; V was cut back by 3 bases and J by 7 bases. The CDR3 has 15 residues. Here the CDR3 reads CASSAGTSGMNTQYF. CDR3 nucleotide sequence: TGTGCCAGCAGCGCCGGGACTAGCGGGATGAATACGCAGTATTTT.

In regard to this clone: A far larger clone is off by one base, so a read error is likely. The sample carries other DNA sequences with the same CDR3. The chain links TRBV29-1 to TRBJ2-7, with D tentatively TRBD2 (5 bases). This CDR3 comprises 11 residues. The V and J ends lost 6 bases and 0 bases respectively, with 6 bases between them. Germline V gene lookup returns CDR1 SQVTM and CDR2 ANQGSEA. DNA for the CDR3: TGCAGCGTCGAGGGCTCCTACGAGCAGTACTTC. This encodes CSVEGSYEQYF.

CDR3 DNA: TGTGCCAGCAGTTTATTAGGGCTAGCGAGGTACGAGCAGTACTTC. Its translation: CASSLLGLARYEQYF. The chain employs TRBV27 and TRBJ2-7; D is possibly TRBD2 (6 bases). Trimming stripped 1 base from V and 4 bases from J, with 14 bases between. The CDR3 totals 15 residues. Germline assignment: CDR1 MNHEY and CDR2 SMNVEV (reference sequence).

This chain joins TRBV6-5 and TRBJ1-1; tentative D call: TRBD1 (5 bases). Germline assignment: CDR1 MNHEY and CDR2 SVGAGI. Trimming stripped 0 bases from V and 3 bases from J, with 8 bases between. This CDR3 has 14 amino acids. The CDR3 loop reads CASSYSGADTEAFF. The CDR3, as DNA: TGTGCCAGCAGTTACTCAGGGGCGGACACTGAAGCTTTCTTT.

V is TRBV6-5 and J is TRBJ2-7, with D perhaps TRBD2 (6 bases). V lost 6 bases, J lost 7 bases, and 16 bases lay in between. The CDR3 covers 13 residues. Germline lookup yields CDR1 MNHEY and CDR2 SVGAGI. The CDR3, as DNA: TGTGCCAGCAGCCCGGGGAGGTGGATTGAGCAGTACTTC. Translated: CASSPGRWIEQYF.

The chain combines TRBV28 with TRBJ2-1, with 9 bases aligning to TRBD1. CDR1 MDHEN and CDR2 SYDVKM come from the germline V gene. The CDR3 loop spans 15 amino acids. After removal of 8 bases from V and 7 bases from J, the junction contained 12 bases not matched to a gene. The DNA for the CDR3 is TGTGCCAGCTCCACTTCCGGGACAGGGAGGAATGAGCAGTTCTTC. It translates to CASSTSGTGRNEQFF.